This T cell receptor (beta chain) came from a study of blood T cell repertoires in COVID-19 (dated by TCRdb to the early 2020s). About the investigation overall: Samples covering the acute and convalescent phases of COVID-19 were provided by collaborators in the United States, Italy and Spain. The prospective study material was composed of cDNA or gDNA derived from T cells, B-cell-depleted T cells, or PBMCs. The dataset comprised deeply sampled blood TCRbeta repertoires from subjects exposed to, actively infected with, or recovered from COVID-19. The repertoires were released in a freely available public database meant as a resource for research on the immune response to SARS-CoV-2. Samples were obtained from the ongoing ImmuneRACE study (first 160 participants) and from some 1,200 subjects provided by 6 global collaborators. The sample metadata nearly always contained a de-identified subject ID, COVID-19 status, age in years and sex. Where available, HLA class I and class II types were taken from metadata supplied by the sample provider and were not determined by assay-based typing. What the study reported, not specific to this receptor: How much clinical and demographic metadata was included differed by source and by participant, and the metadata was provided uncurated.

The immunoSEQ Assay, a bias-controlled multiplex PCR, was used to amplify TCRbeta CDR3 regions from genomic DNA. As for how the authors treated the data: The number of nucleated cells in each sample was estimated by amplification of reference gene primers within the assay. To quantify the absolute abundance of each unique TCRbeta CDR3 rearrangement, sequence reads were collapsed and filtered. For each sample, productive Simpson clonality was calculated by taking the square root of Simpson's diversity index across productive rearrangements. TCRdb carries this immuneACCESS record with in-frame sequences only. Its versions omit some clonotypes, under half of them owing to an unresolved V gene in the studies checked, with the rest unexplained. D and trimming were read from the DNA, whereas the V and J calls and clone size are those reported in that table. This sample gives 150,000 to 200,000 clones in total; around 82% of them show up just once. The top ten clonotypes cover 6.5% to 8.5% of the sample.

Concerning this clone: It lacks a known antigen. No clone much larger than this one lies a single base away; base qualities are absent.

At one collaborating source in Seattle, patients were enrolled during active infection and were followed longitudinally through the course of disease. Collaborating institutions collected whole blood in K2EDTA tubes following their own protocols. For TCRbeta analysis, collaborators shipped samples in one of three forms: frozen whole blood, isolated PBMCs, or DNA extracted from either of those sample types. V ends up 6 bases short and J 4 bases short, with an unmatched junction base count of 14. Taken from the germline V gene (reference sequence), the CDR1 and CDR2 loops are MNHEY and SMNVEV. The CDR3 has 17 amino acids, counting the end cysteine and valine. Only the CDR3 DNA is retained, 51 bases long and in frame from the first base.

The sequence joins TRBV27 to TRBJ2-7; the junction holds 11 bases that match TRBD1. The sample comprised peripheral blood. The sequence derives from a woman aged 40 to 50 with COVID-19, enrolled during active disease. The nucleotide sequence reads TGTGCCAGCAGGCCCATTACCGGGACAGGGGGTACGTACGAGCAGTACGTC. The translation is CASRPITGTGGTYEQYV.